This TCR beta chain came from a study of OX40 agonist ivuxolimab in advanced cancers. Background on the whole study: Ivuxolimab was a fully human IgG2 agonistic monoclonal antibody targeting the costimulatory receptor OX40 (CD134). Intravenous ivuxolimab was administered to patients every 2 weeks at six dose levels: 0.01, 0.1, 0.3, 1.5, 3 and 10 mg/kg. Of the approximately 50 dose-escalation patients, hepatocellular carcinoma was present in about 20, melanoma in roughly 15, renal cell carcinoma in 9 and head and neck cancer in 9. The dose-escalation cohort was 82.7% male with a mean age of approximately 60 years, ranging from about 20 to 80. Patients were allowed to have had prior anti-PD-1, anti-PD-L1 or anti-CTLA-4 therapy, and roughly 40% of the dose-escalation patients had been treated with checkpoint inhibitors. Partial responses were achieved by three dose-escalation patients, of whom one had hepatocellular carcinoma and two had cutaneous melanoma. Peripheral TCRbeta sequencing aimed to test whether ivuxolimab altered TCR sequence diversity and caused clonal T-cell expansion. The paper reports the monotherapy dose-escalation portion (N of about 54 patients) of the phase I ivuxolimab trial. General study outcomes and caveats: At doses of 0.1 to 3.0 mg/kg, clonal expansion of both CD4+ and CD8+ blood T cells was observed from baseline to week 6. Partial responders in the 0.1-3.0 mg/kg groups had among the lowest normalized peripheral clonal expansion, especially among CD8+ T cells. Low levels of normalized T-cell clonal expansion were also seen in some patients who did not respond. The antigen specificity of the peripheral T cells that underwent clonal expansion was not determined. After ivuxolimab, CD8+ T cells had more expanded clones than CD4+ T cells on average.

This clone has a single count. Its antigen target is currently unknown. Base qualities are not provided; no much larger clone lies one nucleotide away. From the germline V gene, CDR1 is MNHEY and CDR2 is SVGAGI. The CDR3 spans 15 residues, from the cysteine through the phenylalanine. The retained sequence is limited to the CDR3, 45 bases, with the frame set at the first base. Trimming costs V 7 bases and J 3 bases, and their ends lie 18 bases apart. For sequencing of the TCRbeta CDR3 region, genomic DNA was extracted from the sorted cells. The immunoSEQ Assay was used for sequencing of TCRbeta CDR3 regions. TCRdb took over this immuneACCESS table, retaining in-frame rearrangements with V and J assigned. Such tables are incomplete; in checked studies, under half of the missing clones stem from an unresolved V gene, and the remainder is unexplained. The sample contains more than 80,000 clones, around nine tenths of them found a single time. The leading ten clones occupy 0.72% of the sample.

Patients with a history of autoimmune disease or receiving systemic immunosuppression were excluded from the trial. In every dose cohort, peripheral blood was drawn for TCR sequencing at baseline, cycle 4 day 1, and cycle 7 day 1. Samples came from an open-label, multicenter, first-in-human phase I dose-escalation trial of ivuxolimab. The trial enrolled adults with locally advanced or metastatic head and neck squamous cell, hepatocellular, melanoma or renal cell carcinoma. Before TCR sequencing, CD4+ T cells and CD8+ T cells from peripheral blood were sorted into separate populations. The chain links TRBV6-5 with TRBJ1-2, with a weak D call of TRBD1 (5 bases match). The origin of this receptor is an adult with an advanced solid tumor such as melanoma, head and neck, liver or kidney cancer. The specimen was CD4+ or CD8+ T cells sorted from blood, collected in a trial of the OX40 agonist ivuxolimab. Here the CDR3 is given as CASNRTPGADYGYTF. The DNA sequence is given as TGTGCCAGCAACCGAACACCCGGGGCTGACTATGGCTACACCTTC.